The sequence of this T cell receptor (beta chain) was determined in a study of T cell responses to AZD1222 COVID-19 vaccine. Notes on this clone: Its antigen is still unknown.

Study results and caveats: A reported finding is that nearly half of spike-specific TCRs target unmutated variant regions. Seropositivity was recorded at baseline in only 5 or 6 AZD1222 recipients. Donors were largely white British and mainly female; clonal diversity was possibly underestimated.

Using immunoSEQ multiplex PCR, the repertoire was profiled, and TCRdb retains in-frame clones only, with some absent. The data hold 95,000 to 150,000 clones, with approximately 90% observed a single time. V dropped 1 base and J dropped 7 bases, with 9 bases sitting between them. In germline, CDR1 is SGHKS, CDR2 YYEKEE (reference sequence). The CDR3 length is 13 residues. This receptor was identified in an adult in good health. This sample comprised peripheral blood, obtained on day 0 of MenACWY control vaccination. The chain is built from TRBV5-5 and TRBJ1-5; no clear D gene. The CDR3 DNA reads TGTGCCAGCAGCTTGTCTGGGGAGCAGCCCCAGCATTTT. It yields the protein CASSLSGEQPQHF.